The source of this T cell receptor (beta chain) is a study of identical twins. This clonotype showed up many times. The antigen is undetermined. Regarding the study as a whole: Weaker excess sharing between twins was seen in beta out-of-frame sequences. Modelling underestimated the level of out-of-frame TCR alpha sharing observed in monozygotic twins.

Germline CDR1 reads SGHRS; CDR2 reads YFSETQ. V lost 0 bases and J lost 0, with 6 bases in between. The CDR3 sequence is 15 residues long. A universal primer site was created by template switching, with the cDNA bearing unique molecular identifiers. TCRdb re-derived calls from the 5' RACE reads in MiXCR, one entry per CDR3 protein. The sample gives about 450,000 distinct CDR3 sequences, about a fifth of which show up once; more than 10% is in the top ten. The clonotype originates from a man over 45 in good health. V and J are TRBV5-1 and TRBJ2-2; D is unresolved. The specimen sequenced was naive T cells sorted from blood. This chain's CDR3 is CASSLAPANTGELFF. The CDR3 region has the DNA TGCGCCAGCAGCTTGGCCCCAGCGAACACCGGGGAGCTGTTTTTT.